The present TCR beta chain was sequenced within a study of long-term antiretroviral therapy in people with HIV. Overall study context: The 2015 recommendation for immediate ART came about a decade after the earliest samples. Study-wide findings and caveats: Relative to transplant donor controls, diversity remained lower despite increasing after ART.

With survey level as its setting, the immunoSEQ assay was v3.0. This table comes from immunoSEQ multiplex PCR, and its TCRdb copy is limited to in-frame clones, with some not included. The repertoire consists of about 33,000 clones, with 95% to 97% occurring once and the leading ten covering roughly 2.5%. Trimming stripped 4 bases from V and 0 bases from J, with 7 bases between. The CDR3 runs 15 residues. The germline V gene has CDR1 MDHEN and CDR2 SYDVKM. On this clone: Its antigen is not identified.

At least one PBMC sample before ART and at least two after were required. None of the participants with HIV were treated outside the United States. The genes are TRBV28 and TRBJ1-6; D not certain. This clonotype originated in a man aged 30 to 45 with HIV. Here the sequenced sample was unsorted PBMCs, taken 6.6 years after starting antiretroviral therapy. The CDR3 sequence is CASSSTPSYNSPLHF. CDR3 DNA sequence: TGTGCCAGCAGTTCTACTCCCTCCTATAATTCACCCCTCCACTTT.